A selection of T cell receptor beta chains follows, all from one sample in a study of blood T cell repertoires in COVID-19. Data came from immunoSEQ multiplex PCR; TCRdb stores just in-frame clones and leaves some out. The data contain 120,000 or so clones, approximately 81% of them singletons. The sequenced sample was peripheral blood. The receptors were sampled from a man aged 55 to 70 with acute or convalescent COVID-19. The CDR3 runs from the conserved cysteine through the conserved F or W. D genes are given only for firm matches. Some rows mark clone size as missing; the rest say once, few, many or name a class of expanded clone.

V gene	J gene	D gene	clone size	CDR3 DNA	CDR3 protein
TRBV6-5	TRBJ1-2	-	-	TGTGCCAGCAGTTACGGCGGGGAAGACTATGGCTACACCTTC	CASSYGGEDYGYTF
TRBV5-1	TRBJ1-4	-	-	TGCGCCAGCAGCGACACCTCAACTAATGAAAAACTGTTTTTT	CASSDTSTNEKLFF
TRBV10-3	TRBJ1-2	TRBD1	-	TGTGCCATCACAGGGACAGAAGCTAACTATGGCTACACCTTC	CAITGTEANYGYTF
TRBV15	TRBJ2-7	-	few	TGTGCCACCAGCAGAGATCACCAGGGCTACGAGCAGTACTTC	CATSRDHQGYEQYF
TRBV9	TRBJ2-1	TRBD2	-	TGTGCCAGCAGAGGGACTAGCGGGGACAGCGAGCAGTTCTTC	CASRGTSGDSEQFF
TRBV27	TRBJ2-1	TRBD2	-	TGTGCCAGCATCAGGACTAGCGGGAGGGCCCCCTCCTACAATGAGCAGTTCTTC	CASIRTSGRAPSYNEQFF
TRBV7-9	TRBJ1-6	TRBD1	-	TGTGCCAGCTTGATACAGGGGGCAGACGGTAATTCACCCCTCCACTTT	CASLIQGADGNSPLHF
TRBV18	TRBJ2-3	-	-	TGTGCCAGCTCACTCAATAGGAGAGATACGCAGTATTTT	CASSLNRRDTQYF
TRBV11-2	TRBJ1-6	-	-	TGTGCCAGCAGCTTCGTCCCCGTCAGTTCACCCCTCCACTTT	CASSFVPVSSPLHF
TRBV24-1	TRBJ2-7	TRBD2	-	TGTGCCACCAGTGATGGGACTAGCGGGACAGGTCCCTACTTC	CATSDGTSGTGPYF
TRBV24-1	TRBJ1-2	-	-	TGTGCCACCAGTGATTTGGAGGGCCGGGGCTACACCTTC	CATSDLEGRGYTF
TRBV19	TRBJ2-1	TRBD2	-	TGTGCCAGTAGTACGGGACTATCAAGCAGCAATGAGCAGTTCTTC	CASSTGLSSSNEQFF
TRBV5-1	TRBJ1-4	TRBD1	-	TGCGCCAGCAGCTTCAGACAGGGGATAGGAGAAAAACTGTTTTTT	CASSFRQGIGEKLFF
TRBV5-1	TRBJ2-5	TRBD2	few	TGCGCCAGCAGCACGGGACTAGCGGGAGATCGACAAGAGACCCAGTACTTC	CASSTGLAGDRQETQYF
TRBV9	TRBJ2-3	TRBD2	-	TGTGCCAGCAGCACCACTAGCGGGAGTAGAATAGATACGCAGTATTTT	CASSTTSGSRIDTQYF
TRBV11-3	TRBJ1-3	TRBD1	once	TGTGCCAGCAGCTTAACCAGACAGGGCCACACCATATATTTT	CASSLTRQGHTIYF
TRBV10-3	TRBJ2-5	TRBD2	-	TGTGCCATCAGTGATCCAGGTATAGCGGGACAAGAGACCCAGTACTTC	CAISDPGIAGQETQYF
TRBV6-6	TRBJ1-2	TRBD1	-	TGTGCCATTCGACAGGGGCCGGGGGCTAACTATGGCTACACCTTC	CAIRQGPGANYGYTF
TRBV6-5	TRBJ2-2	TRBD1	-	TGTGCCAGCAATCCGGGACAGGGGTACACCGGGGAGCTGTTTTTT	CASNPGQGYTGELFF
TRBV7-2	TRBJ2-1	TRBD2	-	TGTGCCAGCAGCTTCTCTGGGACTAGCGGACGCAATGAGCAGTTCTTC	CASSFSGTSGRNEQFF
TRBV6-5	TRBJ1-1	-	-	TGTGCCAGCAGCTCCCCAGGGCAGGAGTGGGCTTTCTTT	CASSSPGQEWAFF
TRBV7-9	TRBJ1-5	TRBD1	-	TGTGCCAGCAGCGCAGTACCCGACAGGGGAAGTCAGCCCCAGCATTTT	CASSAVPDRGSQPQHF
TRBV2	TRBJ1-2	-	once	TGTGCCAGCAGTGATGTAGGGGAGGGCTATGGCTACACCTTC	CASSDVGEGYGYTF
TRBV6-5	TRBJ2-1	-	-	TGTGCCAGCAGTTACACGGGGGGCGGCCAGTTCTTC	CASSYTGGGQFF
TRBV3-1/TRBV3-2	TRBJ1-5	-	-	TGTGCCAGCAGCCAGGGGGCGAACAATCAGCCCCAGCATTTT	CASSQGANNQPQHF
TRBV7-8	TRBJ2-4	TRBD2	-	TGTGCCAGCAGCTTACCCGGAACGAGACTAGCGGGGGGGAGAAAAAACATTCAGTACTTC	CASSLPGTRLAGGRKNIQYF
TRBV27	TRBJ2-7	TRBD1	-	TGTGCCAGCAGTTTATCCCCCCGGACAGGGGGGGGCTACGAGCAGTACTTC	CASSLSPRTGGGYEQYF
TRBV5-6	TRBJ2-1	TRBD2	few	TGTGCCAGCAGCAGTAGGACTAGCGGGTGGAGCTCCTACAATGAGCAGTTCTTC	CASSSRTSGWSSYNEQFF
TRBV3-1/TRBV3-2	TRBJ2-5	TRBD1	-	TGTGCCAGCAGCCAAGGGACAGGGTTGCGGACCCAGTACTTC	CASSQGTGLRTQYF
TRBV24-1	TRBJ1-1	-	-	TGTGCCACCAGTGTAAGAATTAACAGGTTACCGAACACTGAAGCTTTCTTT	CATSVRINRLPNTEAFF
TRBV6-5	TRBJ1-1	-	-	TGTGCCAGCACCGGACAGAACTATAACACTGAAGCTTTCTTT	CASTGQNYNTEAFF
TRBV19	TRBJ1-6	-	once	TGTGCCAGTAGTATCACCCGGGACTCAAATTCACCCCTCCACTTT	CASSITRDSNSPLHF
TRBV18	TRBJ2-3	-	-	TGTGCCAGCTCACCCCATCCAGGCAGCACAGATACGCAGTATTTT	CASSPHPGSTDTQYF
TRBV18	TRBJ1-2	TRBD1	-	TGTGCCAGCTCACCGGACAGGGTGGCTTATGGCTACACCTTC	CASSPDRVAYGYTF
TRBV7-8	TRBJ1-4	-	-	TGTGCCAGCAGCCCCGAGTCAGGGCAGTGGGAAAAACTGTTTTTT	CASSPESGQWEKLFF
TRBV7-9	TRBJ1-5	TRBD1	few	TGTGCCAGCAGCCTTGGACAGGGGAGTCAGCCCCAGCATTTT	CASSLGQGSQPQHF
TRBV27	TRBJ1-2	TRBD1	-	TGTGCCAGTAATCTCTACCCGGGACAGAGTTATGGCTACACCTTC	CASNLYPGQSYGYTF
TRBV5-8	TRBJ2-1	TRBD2	-	TGTGCCAGCAGCTTTAGGTATAGCGGGGGAGGGTCAGCCTACAATGAGCAGTTCTTC	CASSFRYSGGGSAYNEQFF
TRBV6-5	TRBJ2-7	TRBD1	-	TGTGCCAGCAGTCTCGGACAGGGGGTTATTCAGTACTTC	CASSLGQGVIQYF
TRBV29-1	TRBJ1-2	-	-	TGCAGCGTTGTCTCGAGTGATGGCTACACCTTC	CSVVSSDGYTF
TRBV5-1	TRBJ1-1	-	-	TGCGCCAGCAGCATGGGTCAGGTGAACACTGTAGCTTTCTTT	CASSMGQVNTVAFF
TRBV2	TRBJ2-5	TRBD1	-	TGTGCCAGCAGTCGGGACAGCCAAGAGACCCAGTACTTC	CASSRDSQETQYF